This T cell receptor (beta chain) was sequenced for a study of early T cells in non-severe SARS-CoV-2 infection. The trim removed 4 bases at V and 1 base at J, leaving 7 bases unmatched. Germline values: CDR1 KGHSH, CDR2 LQKENI. The CDR3 covers 17 residues. MiXCR, run by TCRdb on the 5' RACE reads, gives a single entry per CDR3 protein. This table holds 90,000 to 120,000 distinct CDR3 sequences, 9% to 14% found once. Sequenced material: whole blood. This clonotype was sampled from an adult who was a healthcare worker with PCR-confirmed SARS-CoV-2 infection or an uninfected control (not recorded which). The V and J genes are TRBV18 and TRBJ2-1; 10 bases are shared with TRBD2. CDR3 region: CASSRISGGLSYNEQFF. The CDR3 DNA reads as TGTGCCAGCTCACGGATTAGCGGGGGGCTATCCTACAATGAGCAGTTCTTC.